The 16 T cell receptor beta chains below all came from one sample that was sequenced in a study of glioma-infiltrating T cells after dendritic cell vaccination (dated by TCRdb to the mid-2010s). The sample's time point, from its label and the paper: after dendritic cell vaccination, including at tumor progression/relapse. Libraries were made using the immunoSEQ multiplex PCR assay. TCRdb's version of the immuneACCESS table is confined to in-frame rearrangements and falls short of the full clone set. An unresolved V gene accounts for under half of the shortfall where checked; the remainder is of unknown origin. The sample table holds tens of thousands of clones, of which 87% were seen once. Of the sample, 2% to 2.5% is held by the ten largest clones. The sequenced sample was blood, obtained after dendritic cell vaccination. The source of these receptors is a human donor with glioblastoma.

CDR3 protein: CASSYSDIAGTQYF. The CDR3 nucleotides read TGTGCCAGCAGTTACTCGGACATCGCCGGGACCCAGTACTTC. The chain uses TRBV6-5 and TRBJ2-5; D may be TRBD1 (5 bases). The CDR3 extends over 14 amino acids. Germline V CDR1 and CDR2: MNHEY, SVGAGI. The ends were cut back, 0 bases at V and 7 bases at J, with 12 bases in the middle.

The chain employs TRBV5-1 and TRBJ1-1; no clear D gene. This CDR3 region has 15 residues. V was pared by 0 bases and J by 1 base, with 10 bases between. The germline gives CDR1 SGHRS, CDR2 YFSETQ. In DNA form, the CDR3 reads TGCGCCAGCAGCTTGGAGACTCCAGCGAACACTGAAGCTTTCTTT. This sequence encodes CASSLETPANTEAFF.

The chain employs TRBV5-4 and TRBJ1-1, with D tentatively TRBD1 (5 bases). The CDR3 loop spans 14 amino acids. CDR1 is SGHNT, CDR2 YYREEE, per germline (reference sequence). Trimming removed 5 bases at V and 4 bases at J, with 15 bases between. The chain's CDR3 is CASSADGGGTEAFF. Here the CDR3 DNA reads TGTGCCAGCAGTGCCGACGGGGGGGGCACTGAAGCTTTCTTT. Looking up the rest from reference TRBV5-4 and TRBJ1-1 gives the full variable domain: ETGVTQSPTHLIKTRGQQVTLRCSSQSGHNTVSWYQQALGQGPQFIFQYYREEENGRGNFPPRFSGLQFPNYSSELNVNALELDDSALYLCASSADGGGTEAFFGQGTRLTVV.

This chain joins TRBV27 and TRBJ1-5; no clear D gene. V gave up 7 bases and J gave up 0 bases, with 19 bases separating them. This CDR3 comprises 17 residues. Germline CDR1 is MNHEY and CDR2 is SMNVEV (reference sequence). The CDR3 is CASTPDAGSYSNQPQHF. CDR3 nucleotide sequence: TGTGCCAGCACCCCCGACGCGGGCTCGTATAGCAATCAGCCCCAGCATTTT.

This rearrangement joins TRBV7-2 to TRBJ1-3; no reliable D call. The germline V gene encodes CDR1 SGHTA and CDR2 FQGNSA. The V end was cut by 1 base, the J end by 2 bases, with 9 bases between. The CDR3 length is 15 residues. The DNA of the CDR3 is TGTGCCAGCAGCTTAGATGGGAGAGCTGGAAACACCATATATTTT. Translating gives CASSLDGRAGNTIYF.

The V and J genes are TRBV18 and TRBJ1-5; TRBD1 is a possible D gene (6 bases). Per the germline V gene, CDR1 is KGHSH and CDR2 is LQKENI. The V gene lost 6 bases and the J gene lost 6 bases, with 18 bases spanning the gap. The CDR3 has 15 amino acids. The CDR3 nucleotides are TGTGCCAGCTCGTTATCCGGGACAAATCCTCAGCCCCAGCATTTT. Its translation is CASSLSGTNPQPQHF.

The chain couples TRBV4-1 to TRBJ2-7, with 11 bases aligning to TRBD2. V lost 4 bases to trimming and J lost 6 bases; unmatched junction nucleotides: 17. In germline, CDR1 is MGHRA, CDR2 YSYEKL. The CDR3 has 18 residues. The CDR3 is CASSLRTELLAGVGEQYF. The DNA for the CDR3 is TGCGCCAGCAGCCTTCGGACGGAATTACTAGCGGGAGTGGGCGAGCAGTACTTC.

The V call is TRBV6-1, the J call TRBJ1-5; 7 nucleotides line up with TRBD1. The CDR3 is made up of 14 amino acids. Looked up from germline, CDR1 is MNHNS and CDR2 is SASEGT. V gave up 6 bases and J gave up 5 bases; unmatched junction bases: 7. CDR3 sequence: CASSRGSIHQPQHF. CDR3 coding DNA: TGTGCCAGCAGCAGGGGGTCGATTCATCAGCCCCAGCATTTT.

The CDR3 here is CASSSPWDNGNEQFF. The CDR3 region has the DNA TGTGCCAGCAGCTCCCCCTGGGACAATGGAAATGAGCAGTTCTTC. The J gene is TRBJ2-1, the V gene TRBV11-2, with D possibly TRBD1 on 6 matching bases. V lost 4 bases and J 7 bases, leaving 17 bases between the germline ends. From germline, CDR1 is SGHAT and CDR2 FQNNGV. The CDR3 runs to 15 residues.

The chain employs TRBV11-3 and TRBJ1-6, with D uncertain. Trimming took off 8 bases at V and 6 bases at J, with 11 bases between the two ends. CDR1 SGHNT and CDR2 YENEEA come from the germline V gene. This CDR3 is built from 13 residues. CDR3 protein: CASPPGVNSPLHF. The CDR3 DNA sequence: TGTGCCAGCCCCCCCGGGGTTAATTCACCCCTCCACTTT.

V gene TRBV4-1 combines with J gene TRBJ1-2; no reliable D call. Germline V lookup: CDR1 MGHRA, CDR2 YSYEKL. This CDR3 has 12 amino acids. The ends were cut back, 1 base at V and 7 bases at J, with 7 bases in the middle. CDR3 sequence: CASSQVLGGYTF. CDR3 in DNA: TGCGCCAGCAGCCAAGTCCTAGGTGGCTACACCTTC.

This chain connects TRBV11-1 to TRBJ2-5; D might be TRBD2 (6 bases). The ends were cut back, 0 bases at V and 5 bases at J, with 16 bases in the middle. Germline V gene data show CDR1 as SGHAT and CDR2 as FQDESV (reference sequence). The CDR3 extends over 16 amino acids. The DNA of the CDR3 is TGTGCCAGCAGCTTAGCGCTGGGGGGAGGAACGGAGACCCAGTACTTC. Its protein product is CASSLALGGGTETQYF.

This chain connects TRBV10-3 to TRBJ1-1; perhaps TRBD1 as D (5 bases). The CDR3 is 13 residues long. V dropped 4 bases and J dropped 7 bases, with 13 bases sitting between them. Germline V gives CDR1 ENHRY, CDR2 SYGVKD. The CDR3, as DNA: TGTGCCATCAGTGTAGGGCGGGACGGTGAAGCTTTCTTT. This sequence encodes CAISVGRDGEAFF.

The chain has TRBV28 and TRBJ2-3; unclear D gene. CDR3 size: 13 residues. Germline loops: CDR1 MDHEN, CDR2 SYDVKM. Trimming took off 6 bases at V and 5 bases at J, with 12 bases between the two ends. CDR3 sequence: CASSSQVGDTQYF. The DNA for the CDR3 is TGTGCCAGCAGCTCCCAGGTCGGAGATACGCAGTATTTT.

This clone was picked up a small number of times. The rearrangement uses TRBV27 and TRBJ2-1; TRBD2 agrees at 8 bases. In germline, CDR1 is MNHEY, CDR2 SMNVEV (reference sequence). V trimming: 8 bases; J trimming: 7 bases; junction bases outside the gene matches: 13. The CDR3 runs 15 residues. CDR3 nucleotide sequence: TGTGCCAGCCGATTGAGAGCGGGAGTTGAAAATGAGCAGTTCTTC. The encoded protein is CASRLRAGVENEQFF.

The genes are TRBV2 and TRBJ1-2, with 7 positions matching TRBD1. V lost 6 bases to trimming and J lost 7 bases; unmatched junction nucleotides: 17. CDR1 SNHLY and CDR2 FYNNEI come from the germline V gene. This CDR3 region has 16 residues. The CDR3 DNA follows: TGTGCCAGCAGCGATCTCGGAGGGACAGAAAAGGTTGGCTACACCTTC. This codes for CASSDLGGTEKVGYTF.